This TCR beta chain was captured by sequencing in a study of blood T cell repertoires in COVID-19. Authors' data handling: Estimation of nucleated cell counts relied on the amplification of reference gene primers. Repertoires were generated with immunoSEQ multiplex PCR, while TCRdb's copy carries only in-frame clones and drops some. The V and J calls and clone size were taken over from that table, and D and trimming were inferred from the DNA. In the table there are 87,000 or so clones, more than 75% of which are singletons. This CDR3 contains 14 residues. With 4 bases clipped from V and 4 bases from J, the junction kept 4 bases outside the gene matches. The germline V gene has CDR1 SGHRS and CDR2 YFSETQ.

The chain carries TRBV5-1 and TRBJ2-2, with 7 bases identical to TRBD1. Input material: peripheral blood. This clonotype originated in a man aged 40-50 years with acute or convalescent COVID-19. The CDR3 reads CASSGAGGTGELFF. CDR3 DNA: TGCGCCAGCAGCGGGGCAGGGGGCACCGGGGAGCTGTTTTTT. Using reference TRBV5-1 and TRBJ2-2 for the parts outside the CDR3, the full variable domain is KAGVTQTPRYLIKTRGQQVTLSCSPISGHRSVSWYQQTPGQGLQFLFEYFSETQRNKGNFPGRFSGRQFSNSRSEMNVSTLELGDSALYLCASSGAGGTGELFFGEGSRLTVL.